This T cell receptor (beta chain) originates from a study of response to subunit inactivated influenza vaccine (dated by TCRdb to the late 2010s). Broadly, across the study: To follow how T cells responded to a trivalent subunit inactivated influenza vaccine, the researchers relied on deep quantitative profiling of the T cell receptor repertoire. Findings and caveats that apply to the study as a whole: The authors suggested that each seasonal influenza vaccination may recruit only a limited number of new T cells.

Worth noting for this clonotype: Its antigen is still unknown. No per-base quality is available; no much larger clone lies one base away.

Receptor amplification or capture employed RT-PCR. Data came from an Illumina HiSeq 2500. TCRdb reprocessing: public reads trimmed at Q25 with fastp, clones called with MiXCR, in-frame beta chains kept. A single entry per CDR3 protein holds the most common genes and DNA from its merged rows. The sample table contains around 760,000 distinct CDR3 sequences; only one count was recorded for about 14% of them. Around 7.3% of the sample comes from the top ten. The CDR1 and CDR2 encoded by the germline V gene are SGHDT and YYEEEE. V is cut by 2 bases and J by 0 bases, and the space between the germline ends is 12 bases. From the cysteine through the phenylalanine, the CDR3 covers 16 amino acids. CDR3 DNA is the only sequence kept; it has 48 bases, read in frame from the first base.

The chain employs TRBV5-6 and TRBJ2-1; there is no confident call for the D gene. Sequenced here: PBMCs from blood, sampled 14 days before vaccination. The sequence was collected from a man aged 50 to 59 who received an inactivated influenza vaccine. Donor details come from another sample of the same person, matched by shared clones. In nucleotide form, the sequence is TGTGCCAGCAGCTTTTTGTCCCCAAGCTCCTACAATGAGCAGTTCTTC. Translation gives CASSFLSPSSYNEQFF.